The rows below give T cell receptor beta chains drawn from one sample of a study of radiation and T cells in renal cell carcinoma. Only in-frame clones appear in the TCRdb table, and some are missing; sequencing was by immunoSEQ multiplex PCR. Here the sample spans about 140,000 clones, over 65% being singletons. The material sequenced was blood, taken from a patient whose treatment included radiotherapy and nephrectomy. The receptors here all came from a woman aged 50 to 65 with renal cell carcinoma. The CDR3 runs from the conserved cysteine through the conserved F or W. Each record gives: clone size, D gene, V gene, J gene, CDR3 DNA, CDR3 protein. D genes are given only for firm matches. Clone size is stated in some rows and not others, as once, few, many or a class when expanded.

>-|-|TRBV6-1|TRBJ2-7
TGTGCCAGCAGTGAAGGTCCAGGCTCCTACGAGCAGTACTTC
CASSEGPGSYEQYF
>-|TRBD1|TRBV7-2|TRBJ2-7
TGTGCCAGCAGCCGTAGTCGTGGGACAGGGGGCCACGAGCAGTACTTC
CASSRSRGTGGHEQYF
>-|-|TRBV14|TRBJ1-6
TGTGCCAGCAGCCTAGAGACAGCAAGTTCACCCCTCCACTTT
CASSLETASSPLHF
>-|-|TRBV5-6|TRBJ1-1
TGTGCCAGCAGCTTGGCAGGGCGTAGAATGAACACTGAAGCTTTCTTT
CASSLAGRRMNTEAFF
>medium-sized|TRBD1|TRBV28|TRBJ2-7
TGTGCCAGCACCACTAAGATTATACAGGGGAGCTCCTACGAGCAGTACTTC
CASTTKIIQGSSYEQYF
>-|TRBD2|TRBV6-5|TRBJ2-7
TGTGCCAGCAGTTACGAAGGGGAGGGGATGTACGAGCAGTACTTC
CASSYEGEGMYEQYF
>-|-|TRBV10-3|TRBJ2-7
TGTGCCATCAGTGACGAAACGGGACTCTCCTACGAGCAGTACTTC
CAISDETGLSYEQYF
>-|-|TRBV2|TRBJ2-1
TGTGCCAGCAGTGAAGGTAGGACTCCGGATGAGCAGTTCTTC
CASSEGRTPDEQFF
>-|TRBD1|TRBV5-6|TRBJ1-2
TGTGCCAGCAGCACCCCGGACAGGGTTAATAGAGATTATGGCTACACCTTC
CASSTPDRVNRDYGYTF
>-|-|TRBV6-6|TRBJ2-5
TGTGCCAGCCAAAAGGGGGAACTGGAGACCCAGTACTTC
CASQKGELETQYF
>-|TRBD2|TRBV5-1|TRBJ2-7
TGCGCCAGCAGCACCCGGTCCGAAGCGGGAGATATATACGAGCAGTACTTC
CASSTRSEAGDIYEQYF
>once|-|TRBV27|TRBJ1-1
TGTGCCAGCAGTTTTCCCGGGGGAACTGAAGCTTTCTTT
CASSFPGGTEAFF
>-|-|TRBV4-3|TRBJ2-1
TGCGCCAGCAGCCAAGATCTAAGGGACGCTCTCTACAATGAGCAGTTCTTC
CASSQDLRDALYNEQFF
>-|-|TRBV7-8|TRBJ2-7
TGTGCCAGCAGCTTAGGCCGGGGATCTGACGAGCAGTACTTC
CASSLGRGSDEQYF
>-|-|TRBV15|TRBJ1-2
TGTGCCACCAGCATTCCAGGGCCGTATGGCTACACCTTC
CATSIPGPYGYTF
>-|TRBD2|TRBV15|TRBJ2-6
TGTGCCACCAGCAGAGAACGGGGGGCTGGGGCCAACGTCCTGACTTTC
CATSRERGAGANVLTF
>-|TRBD2|TRBV7-2|TRBJ2-5
TGTGCCAGCAGCGCGGGACTAGAGCAAGAGACCCAGTACTTC
CASSAGLEQETQYF
>-|-|TRBV28|TRBJ1-5
TGTGCCAGCAGTTTCGGGCAGCGACATCAGCCCCAGCATTTT
CASSFGQRHQPQHF
>-|-|TRBV6-6|TRBJ2-7
TGTGCCAGCAGTTATTACCCGGGTGCGTACTACGAGCAGTACTTC
CASSYYPGAYYEQYF
>-|TRBD2|TRBV7-9|TRBJ2-5
TGTGCCAGCAGCTTAGTTCGTTTCCGGGAGGAACAAGAGACCCAGTACTTC
CASSLVRFREEQETQYF
>few|TRBD1|TRBV7-9|TRBJ1-2
TGTGCCAGCAGCCTCGAACAGGGGAACTATGGCTACACCTTC
CASSLEQGNYGYTF
>-|-|TRBV9|TRBJ2-2
TGTGCCAGCAGCCCTCGTTTGTCCGGGGAGCTGTTTTTT
CASSPRLSGELFF
>-|TRBD2|TRBV4-1|TRBJ2-3
TGCGCCAGCAGCCAACCCCGGGGGCAGCGGGGGGACGGCACAGATACGCAGTATTTT
CASSQPRGQRGDGTDTQYF
>-|-|TRBV18|TRBJ2-3
TGTGCCAGCTCACCATATCTTGACGAATGGACAGATACGCAGTATTTT
CASSPYLDEWTDTQYF
>-|TRBD1|TRBV9|TRBJ2-5
TGTGCCAGCAGCGCCGGACAGGGGGCTCACGAGACCCAGTACTTC
CASSAGQGAHETQYF
>-|-|TRBV5-1|TRBJ1-4
TGCGCCAGCAGCTCTTCAGGGATGACTAATGAAAAACTGTTTTTT
CASSSSGMTNEKLFF